This is a list of T cell receptor beta chains from one sample in a study of blood T cell repertoires in COVID-19. Profiled with immunoSEQ multiplex PCR; TCRdb holds only in-frame clones, not every one. The sample yields about 26,000 clones, around 90% seen once. Sequenced sample: peripheral blood. The receptors derive from a man aged 65 to 85 with acute or convalescent COVID-19. CDR3s include the opening cysteine and the closing phenylalanine or tryptophan.

v_call	cdr3_aa
TRBV19	CASTPQNSGNTIYF
TRBV7-2	CASSLARQTQPQHF
TRBV5-1	CASSPTGAGANVLTF
TRBV10-2	CASGSGTDTQYF
TRBV6-6	CASSPNRDRTYEQYF
TRBV5-1	CASSLREGKGTEAFF
TRBV5-1	CASSSMTDNTEAFF
TRBV15	CATSRDPQGGNYGYTF
TRBV28	CASSLRTGGYEQYF
TRBV27	CASSFSLNNEQFF
TRBV21-1	CASSEVETSGSVDTGELFF
TRBV2	CASDRAGRNTGELFF
TRBV13	CASSLGDRGTYEQYF
TRBV10-2	CASSEASGRARYEQYF
TRBV5-5	CASSRSGTGPYEQYF
TRBV3-1/TRBV3-2	CASSQVSDTQYF
TRBV18	CASSPPSKSYEQYF
TRBV7-3	CASSQGPNTEAFF
TRBV28	CASSPHQEQYF
TRBV18	CASSPGSRLPGGYTF
TRBV25-1	CASRTGTNYGYTF
TRBV19	CASSMSLAGVASYEQYF
TRBV18	CASSLLSSVSNEKLFF
TRBV13	CASSRGPGSGGQGFEKLFF
TRBV28	CASSLQGFVAFF
TRBV6-6	CASSYSGGNTEAFF
TRBV5-6	CASSYTYEQYF
TRBV20-1	CSAKALEQYF
TRBV6-5	CASSYSGPGQEQFF
TRBV11-2	CASSSSWGQLNSPLHF
TRBV5-1	CASSLIQTSYEQYF
TRBV27	CASSSRTGTKSSNQPQHF
TRBV18	CASSRRDTEAFF
TRBV6-2/TRBV6-3	CASSYSRGGAGQPQHF
TRBV2	CASSDADRGRHQPQHF
TRBV28	CASSITGISSEQYF
TRBV24-1	CATSDRYNEQFF
TRBV28	CASSLRSYGYTF
TRBV3-1/TRBV3-2	CASSQFSDNREPNEKLFF